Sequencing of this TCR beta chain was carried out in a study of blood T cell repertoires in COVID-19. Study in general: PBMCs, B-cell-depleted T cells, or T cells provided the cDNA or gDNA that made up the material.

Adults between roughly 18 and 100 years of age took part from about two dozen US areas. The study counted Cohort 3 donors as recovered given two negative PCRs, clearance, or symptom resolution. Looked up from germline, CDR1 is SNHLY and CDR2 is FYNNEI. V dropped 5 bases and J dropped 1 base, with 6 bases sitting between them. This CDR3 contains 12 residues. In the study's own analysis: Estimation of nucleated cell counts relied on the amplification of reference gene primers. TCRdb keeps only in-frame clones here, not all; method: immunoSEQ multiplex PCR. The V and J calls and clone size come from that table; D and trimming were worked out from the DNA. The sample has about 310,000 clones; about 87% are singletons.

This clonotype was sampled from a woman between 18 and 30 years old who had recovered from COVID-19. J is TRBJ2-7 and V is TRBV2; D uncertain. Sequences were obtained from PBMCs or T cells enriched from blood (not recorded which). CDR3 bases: TGTGCCAGCAGTTTGAGATCCTACGAGCAGTACTTC. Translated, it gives CASSLRSYEQYF.